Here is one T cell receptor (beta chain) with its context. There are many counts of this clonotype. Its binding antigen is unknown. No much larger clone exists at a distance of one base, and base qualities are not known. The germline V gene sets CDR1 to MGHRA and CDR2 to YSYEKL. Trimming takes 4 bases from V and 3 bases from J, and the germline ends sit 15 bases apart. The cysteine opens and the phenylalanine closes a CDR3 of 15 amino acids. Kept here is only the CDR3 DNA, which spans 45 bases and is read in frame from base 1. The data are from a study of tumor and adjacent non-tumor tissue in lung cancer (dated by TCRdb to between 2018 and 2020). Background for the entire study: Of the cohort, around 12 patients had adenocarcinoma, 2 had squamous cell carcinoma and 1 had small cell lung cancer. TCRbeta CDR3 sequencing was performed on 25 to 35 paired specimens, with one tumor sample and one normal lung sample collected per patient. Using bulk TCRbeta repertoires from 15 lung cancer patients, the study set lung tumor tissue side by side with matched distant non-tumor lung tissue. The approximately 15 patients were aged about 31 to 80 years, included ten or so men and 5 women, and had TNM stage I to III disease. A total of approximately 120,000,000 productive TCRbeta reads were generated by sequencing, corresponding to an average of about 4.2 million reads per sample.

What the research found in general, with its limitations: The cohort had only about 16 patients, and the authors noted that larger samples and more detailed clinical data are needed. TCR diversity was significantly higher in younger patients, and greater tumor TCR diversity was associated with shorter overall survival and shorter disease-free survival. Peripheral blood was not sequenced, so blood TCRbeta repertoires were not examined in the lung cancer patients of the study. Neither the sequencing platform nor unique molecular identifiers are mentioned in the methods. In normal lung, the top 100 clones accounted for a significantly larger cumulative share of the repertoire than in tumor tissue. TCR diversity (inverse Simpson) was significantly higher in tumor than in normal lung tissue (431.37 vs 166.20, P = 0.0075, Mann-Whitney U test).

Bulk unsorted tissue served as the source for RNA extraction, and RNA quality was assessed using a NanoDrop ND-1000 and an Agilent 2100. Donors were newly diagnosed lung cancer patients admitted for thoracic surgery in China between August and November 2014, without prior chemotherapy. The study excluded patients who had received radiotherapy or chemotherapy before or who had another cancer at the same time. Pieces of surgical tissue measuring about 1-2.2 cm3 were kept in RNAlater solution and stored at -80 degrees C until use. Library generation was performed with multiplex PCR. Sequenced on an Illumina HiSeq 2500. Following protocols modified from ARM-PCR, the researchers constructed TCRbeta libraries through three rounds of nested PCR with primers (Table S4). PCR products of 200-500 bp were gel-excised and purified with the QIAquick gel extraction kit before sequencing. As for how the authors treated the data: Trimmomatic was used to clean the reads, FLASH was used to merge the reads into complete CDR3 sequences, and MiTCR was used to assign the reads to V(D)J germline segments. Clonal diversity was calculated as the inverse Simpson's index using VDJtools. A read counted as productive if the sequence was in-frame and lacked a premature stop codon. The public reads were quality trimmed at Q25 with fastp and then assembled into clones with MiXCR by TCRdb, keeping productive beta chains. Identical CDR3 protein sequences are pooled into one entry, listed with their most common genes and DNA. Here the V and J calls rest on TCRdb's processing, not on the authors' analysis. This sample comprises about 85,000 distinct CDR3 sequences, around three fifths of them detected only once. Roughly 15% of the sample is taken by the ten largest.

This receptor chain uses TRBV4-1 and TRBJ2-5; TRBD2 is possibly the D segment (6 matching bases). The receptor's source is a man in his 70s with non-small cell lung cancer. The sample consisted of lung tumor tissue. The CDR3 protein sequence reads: CASSLTGLAKETQYF. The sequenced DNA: TGCGCCAGCAGCCTAACAGGTCTAGCGAAAGAGACCCAGTACTTC.